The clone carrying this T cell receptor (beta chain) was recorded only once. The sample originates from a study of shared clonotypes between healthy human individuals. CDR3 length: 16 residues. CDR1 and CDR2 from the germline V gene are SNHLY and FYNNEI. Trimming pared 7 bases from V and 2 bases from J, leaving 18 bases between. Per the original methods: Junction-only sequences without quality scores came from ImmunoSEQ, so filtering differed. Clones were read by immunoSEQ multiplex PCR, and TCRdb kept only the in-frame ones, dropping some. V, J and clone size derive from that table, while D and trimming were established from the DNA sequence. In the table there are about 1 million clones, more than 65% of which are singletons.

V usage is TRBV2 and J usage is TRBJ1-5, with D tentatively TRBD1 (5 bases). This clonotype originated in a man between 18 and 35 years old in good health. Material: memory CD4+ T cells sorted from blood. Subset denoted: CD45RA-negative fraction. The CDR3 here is CASKSSGGDGNQPQHF. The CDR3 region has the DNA TGTGCCAGCAAGTCTTCAGGAGGGGATGGCAATCAGCCCCAGCATTTT.